The T cell receptor (beta chain) described here comes from a study of OX40 agonist ivuxolimab in advanced cancers. Study details: The eligibility criteria allowed prior anti-PD-1, anti-PD-L1 or anti-CTLA-4 therapy, and 40% had some.

Of note for this clone: Its antigen is not identified.

Assay: immunoSEQ multiplex PCR; the TCRdb copy retains only in-frame clones and omits some. Of about 73,000 clones listed, 85% to 90% were seen once; the top ten hold about a tenth. This CDR3 contains 15 residues. V dropped 3 bases and J dropped 6; count of bases not matched to a gene: 6. Germline CDR1 and CDR2: MDHEN and SYDVKM. Study results and limitations: At 0.1 to 3.0 mg/kg, clonal expansion of CD4+ and CD8+ blood T cells had occurred by week 6. With doses of 0.1-3.0 mg/kg, partial responders showed among the lowest clonal expansion.

The J gene is TRBJ2-1, the V gene TRBV28; 9 positions match TRBD2. The TCR originated in an adult with an advanced solid tumor such as melanoma, head and neck, liver or kidney cancer. Sequences were derived from CD4+ or CD8+ T cells sorted from blood, sampled in a trial of the OX40 agonist ivuxolimab. The CDR3 DNA follows: TGTGCCAGCAGTTTGCGGTTTAGCGGGAGCAATGAGCAGTTCTTC. It translates to CASSLRFSGSNEQFF. Full variable domain (rest looked up from reference TRBV28 and TRBJ2-1): DVKVTQSSRYLVKRTGEKVFLECVQDMDHENMFWYRQDPGLGLRLIYFSYDVKMKEKGDIPEGYSVSREKKERFSLILESASTNQTSMYLCASSLRFSGSNEQFFGPGTRLTVL.